The 18 T cell receptor beta chains below were found in one sample sequenced in a study of blood T cells in healthy people across ages. Next came a second PCR, run for about 7 to 11 cycles, which used a sample-barcoded 5' primer along with a J-beta primer mix. TCRdb recomputed calls from the 5' RACE reads with MiXCR, one row per CDR3 protein. Of about 1.8 million distinct CDR3 sequences in the sample, about 49% are singletons; the top ten hold more than 2%. The sequencing input was blood. All receptors come from a woman aged 40 to 55 in good health.

The rearrangement joins TRBV6-2 or TRBV6-3 to TRBJ2-5; D is uncertain. With the DNA end fitting TRBJ2-7 better, the J assignment may be wrong. Germline V gene data show CDR1 as MNHEY and CDR2 as SVGEGT. This CDR3 has 14 residues. The CDR3 region has the DNA TGTGCCAGCAGTTACGGGCAGCCTCCCTACGAGCAGTACTTC. Its protein product is CASSYGQPPYEQYF.

This clonotype was counted a few times. V and J are TRBV15 and TRBJ2-7; 7 bases agree with TRBD1. The CDR3 is made up of 16 amino acids. The germline V gene encodes CDR1 LNHNV and CDR2 YYDKDF (reference sequence). V was pared by 2 bases and J by 2 bases, with 9 bases of the junction left unmatched. CDR3 region: CATSRSTGDSPYEQYF. The CDR3, as DNA: TGTGCCACCAGCAGATCTACTGGGGACAGCCCCTACGAGCAGTACTTC.

This clonotype was observed a single time. The CDR3, as DNA: TGTGCCATCGCCCCTGTCCTAGAGGCGAACACAGATACGCAGTATTTT. Translated, it gives CAIAPVLEANTDTQYF. This rearrangement joins TRBV10-3 to TRBJ2-3; D not resolved. Germline CDR1 reads ENHRY; CDR2 reads SYGVKD. Deletions cut 8 bases from V and 2 bases from J, with 20 bases between. CDR3 size: 16 residues.

The chain combines TRBV5-6 with TRBJ1-2, with TRBD1 matching 10 bases. In germline, CDR1 is SGHDT, CDR2 YYEEEE. The CDR3 spans 17 residues. The junction had 13 bases not matched to a gene; V was cut back by 4 bases and J by 4 bases. CDR3 in DNA: TGTGCCAGCAGCCTATGGACAGGGGGAAACCTCTTCTATGGCTACACCTTC. This sequence encodes CASSLWTGGNLFYGYTF. The full variable domain, with the rest looked up from reference TRBV5-6 and TRBJ1-2, is DAGVTQSPTHLIKTRGQQVTLRCSPKSGHDTVSWYQQALGQGPQFIFQYYEEEERQRGNFPDRFSGHQFPNYSSELNVNALLLGDSALYLCASSLWTGGNLFYGYTFGSGTRLTVV.

V is TRBV11-1 and J is TRBJ2-3; D is unclear. The V end lost 3 bases, the J end lost 1 base, and 8 bases lay between the germline ends. The CDR3 sequence is 14 residues long. Germline lookup yields CDR1 SGHAT and CDR2 FQDESV (reference sequence). CDR3 residues: CASSLMEGTDTQYF. As DNA, the CDR3 is TGTGCCAGCAGCTTGATGGAAGGCACAGATACGCAGTATTTT.

The V and J genes are TRBV21-1 and TRBJ2-1; the D call TRBD2 from the table was never checked on the DNA. TRBV21-1 is labeled a pseudogene. The CDR3 covers 15 residues. This chain's CDR3 is CASSSSGGGVYEQFF. CDR3 coding DNA: TGTGCCAGCAGCAGTTCGGGGGGGGGAGTCTATGAGCAGTTCTTC.

The chain carries TRBV7-3 and TRBJ2-1; TRBD1 matches at 7 bases. The CDR3 is made up of 15 amino acids. V trimming: 1 base; J trimming: 6 bases; junction bases outside the gene matches: 6. Germline V gene lookup returns CDR1 SGHTA and CDR2 FQGTGA. The CDR3 loop is CASSLMGAGGNEQFF. The CDR3 DNA reads TGTGCCAGCAGCTTAATGGGGGCAGGGGGCAATGAGCAGTTCTTC.

This clonotype occurred a few times. V usage is TRBV4-2 and J usage is TRBJ2-5; 8 positions match TRBD2. V gave up 0 bases and J gave up 3 bases; unmatched junction bases: 3. There are 15 residues in the CDR3. Germline loops: CDR1 LGHNA, CDR2 YNFKEQ. The CDR3 bases are TGTGCCAGCAGCCAAGAGCGAGCGGGGGAAGAGACCCAGTACTTC. As protein: CASSQERAGEETQYF.

The chain joins TRBV9 to TRBJ2-1; 13 positions agree with TRBD2. V shed 4 bases and J 6 bases; nucleotides not matched to a gene: 7. The CDR3 has 16 amino acids. CDR1 SGDLS and CDR2 YYNGEE come from the germline V gene. CDR3 in amino acids: CASSTTGLAGFNEQFF. The CDR3 DNA reads TGTGCCAGCAGCACGACGGGACTAGCGGGGTTCAATGAGCAGTTCTTC.

This chain connects TRBV7-9 to TRBJ1-2, with D possibly TRBD1 on 6 matching bases. CDR1 SEHNR and CDR2 FQNEAQ come from the germline V gene (reference sequence). CDR3 size: 13 residues. Trimming stripped 4 bases from V and 7 bases from J, with 13 bases between. The CDR3 is CASSWIGGGGYTF. The CDR3 DNA reads as TGTGCCAGCAGCTGGATAGGGGGTGGTGGCTACACCTTC.

CDR3 loop: CATSRDYGGNNEQFF. The DNA of the CDR3 is TGTGCCACCAGCAGAGATTATGGGGGGAACAATGAGCAGTTCTTC. The chain links TRBV15 to TRBJ2-1; tentatively, D is TRBD2 (6 bases). Trimming shortened V by 0 bases and J by 5 bases, and 11 bases separated the two germline ends. The germline CDR1 and CDR2 sequences are LNHNV and YYDKDF (reference sequence). The CDR3 spans 15 residues.

The rearrangement uses TRBV5-1 and TRBJ1-4; 8 bases are a match to TRBD1. V gave up 5 bases and J gave up 0 bases; unmatched junction bases: 6. CDR3 length equals 16 residues. The germline gives CDR1 SGHRS, CDR2 YFSETQ. The CDR3 is CASRRSGGSTNEKLFF. CDR3 sequence (DNA): TGCGCCAGCAGACGTTCAGGGGGCTCAACTAATGAAAAACTGTTTTTT. Full variable domain (rest looked up from reference TRBV5-1 and TRBJ1-4): KAGVTQTPRYLIKTRGQQVTLSCSPISGHRSVSWYQQTPGQGLQFLFEYFSETQRNKGNFPGRFSGRQFSNSRSEMNVSTLELGDSALYLCASRRSGGSTNEKLFFGSGTQLSVL.

This chain links TRBV20-1 with TRBJ1-5, with 7 bases fitting TRBD1. The ends lost 3 bases at V and 5 bases at J; junction bases unmatched: 7. This CDR3 spans 14 amino acids. Germline CDR1 and CDR2: DFQATT and SNEGSKA (reference sequence). The CDR3 coding sequence is TGCAGTGCTAGGGGGACAGTTGGGGATCAGCCCCAGCATTTT. Its protein product is CSARGTVGDQPQHF.

This chain uses TRBV28 with TRBJ2-3; 9 bases line up with TRBD2. The CDR3 has 15 amino acids. Per germline, CDR1 MDHEN and CDR2 SYDVKM. The V segment lost 6 bases and the J segment 4 bases; nucleotides outside the gene matches: 8. CDR3 region: CASSLRTSVADTQYF. In DNA, the CDR3 is TGTGCCAGCAGCCTTAGGACTAGCGTAGCAGATACGCAGTATTTT.

The rearrangement uses TRBV11-2 and TRBJ2-7; 9 positions agree with TRBD1. V lost 5 bases and J lost 2; bases outside the gene matches: 10. CDR1 SGHAT and CDR2 FQNNGV come from the germline V gene. This CDR3 has 16 amino acids. The CDR3 DNA follows: TGTGCCAGCAGCCTACGACCGGGACAGGGTGCCTACGAGCAGTACTTC. Residues: CASSLRPGQGAYEQYF.

The chain joins TRBV6-2 or TRBV6-3 to TRBJ2-7, with TRBD2 matching over 13 bases. With 6 bases clipped from V and 3 bases from J, the junction kept 2 bases outside the gene matches. In germline, CDR1 is MNHEY, CDR2 SVGEGT. CDR3 length: 14 residues. CDR3 residues: CASRWTSGGYEQYF. CDR3 nucleotides: TGTGCCAGCAGGTGGACTAGCGGGGGCTACGAGCAGTACTTC.

Notes on this clonotype: An end of the junction differs from the germline gene, which may be a read error. This chain uses TRBV6-2 or TRBV6-3 with TRBJ2-7, with a weak D call TRBD2 (5 bases). The CDR3 loop spans 15 amino acids. Germline V CDR1 and CDR2: MNHEY, SVGEGT. DNA of the CDR3: TGTGCCAGCAGCCCCGCGGACTGGAGCTCCTACGGGCAGTACTTC. It encodes CASSPADWSSYGQYF.

The V call is TRBV18, the J call TRBJ2-3, with TRBD2 as a possible D gene (7 bases). The germline V gene has CDR1 KGHSH and CDR2 LQKENI. The length of the CDR3 is 19 residues. The V end lost 2 bases, the J end lost 0 bases, and 21 bases lay between the germline ends. CDR3 amino acids: CASSPNRAMAGASTDTQYF. CDR3 DNA sequence: TGTGCCAGCTCACCAAACAGGGCGATGGCGGGGGCTAGCACAGATACGCAGTATTTT.